The 13 T cell receptor beta chains listed next were all sequenced from one sample in a study of graft-versus-host responses after intestinal transplantation. These receptors have no identified antigens. Sequenced by immunoSEQ multiplex PCR; TCRdb stores in-frame clones only, minus some. The repertoire has about 120,000 clones, 85% to 95% of them found once; the top ten carry more than 3%. Sequenced here: unstimulated CD8+ T cells sorted from spleen or lymph node cells, sampled before intestinal transplant. Receptors originate from a human donor who received an intestinal transplant.

This CDR3 reads CASSLVPKVGVRCVYYGYTF. The CDR3 DNA follows: TGCGCCAGCAGCTTGGTCCCAAAAGTGGGCGTTCGGTGCGTGTACTATGGCTACACCTTC. V is TRBV5-1 and J is TRBJ1-2; D not resolved. The CDR3 runs 20 residues. Trimming stripped 0 bases from V and 3 bases from J, with 27 bases between. CDR1 is SGHRS, CDR2 YFSETQ, per germline.

The V call is TRBV7-3, the J call TRBJ2-6; TRBD1 matches at 7 bases. V lost 4 bases and J lost 0; bases outside the gene matches: 6. This CDR3 comprises 17 residues. Germline CDR1 and CDR2: SGHTA and FQGTGA. DNA for the CDR3: TGTGCCAGCAGCTCCCCCTGGACAGGCTCTGGGGCCAACGTCCTGACTTTC. Translated: CASSSPWTGSGANVLTF.

This chain links TRBV6-5 with TRBJ2-7; D gene uncertain. Germline values: CDR1 MNHEY, CDR2 SVGAGI. The CDR3 length is 12 residues. V shed 5 bases and J shed 5 bases, with 10 bases lying between them. The CDR3 protein is CASSTLTDEQYF. As DNA, the CDR3 is TGTGCCAGCAGTACTTTGACGGACGAGCAGTACTTC.

The V gene is TRBV18, the J gene TRBJ2-1, with 7 bases fitting TRBD1. Unmatched junction bases numbered 14, after V lost 3 bases and J lost 9 bases. The CDR3 is made up of 16 amino acids. Looked up from germline, CDR1 is KGHSH and CDR2 is LQKENI. The CDR3 region has the DNA TGTGCCAGCTCACCGTCCTACCCCCCTGACAGGGCTGAGCAGTTCTTC. Its protein is CASSPSYPPDRAEQFF.

The chain uses TRBV28 and TRBJ2-1; 12 positions agree with TRBD2. J lost 5 bases, V lost 6 bases, and 8 bases had no gene match. Germline loops: CDR1 MDHEN, CDR2 SYDVKM. The CDR3 consists of 16 residues. CDR3 protein: CASRPSSGRADNEQFF. CDR3 DNA: TGTGCCAGCAGACCCTCTAGCGGGAGGGCCGACAATGAGCAGTTCTTC.

The CDR3 DNA reads TGTGCCAGCAGCCCCGAAGGAGTGGGGAATCAGCCCCAGCATTTT. As protein: CASSPEGVGNQPQHF. The chain combines TRBV7-8 with TRBJ1-5; D gene uncertain. V lost 5 bases and J lost 4, with 15 bases in between. This CDR3 is built from 15 residues. The germline gives CDR1 SGHVS, CDR2 FQNEAQ. Drawing the rest from reference TRBV7-8 and TRBJ1-5, the complete variable domain is GAGVSQSPRYKVAKRGQDVALRCDPISGHVSLFWYQQALGQGPEFLTYFQNEAQLDKSGLPSDRFFAERPEGSVSTLKIQRTQQEDSAVYLCASSPEGVGNQPQHFGDGTRLSIL.

CDR3 DNA: TGTGCCAGCAGCTATGCTCCGGGACAGGGGACAGATACGCAGTATTTT. Residues: CASSYAPGQGTDTQYF. This sequence joins TRBV7-6 and TRBJ2-3, with TRBD1 matching over 10 bases. V was clipped by 4 bases and J by 3 bases; unmatched bases: 7. There are 16 residues in the CDR3. The germline gives CDR1 SGHVS, CDR2 FNYEAQ. Supplemented by reference TRBV7-6 and TRBJ2-3, the full variable domain reads GAGVSQSPRYKVTKRGQDVALRCDPISGHVSLYWYRQALGQGPEFLTYFNYEAQQDKSGLPNDRFSAERPEGSISTLTIQRTEQRDSAMYRCASSYAPGQGTDTQYFGPGTRLTVL.

The chain employs TRBV6-1 and TRBJ2-7, with TRBD1 as a possible D gene (5 bases). The CDR3 loop spans 16 amino acids. Looked up from germline, CDR1 is MNHNS and CDR2 is SASEGT. Trimming removed 1 base from V and 2 bases from J, with 15 bases in between. The DNA for the CDR3 is TGTGCCAGCAGTGAAGGGGTGGCAGGGCCCCCCTACGAGCAGTACTTC. Residues: CASSEGVAGPPYEQYF.

The chain is built from TRBV9 and TRBJ2-7, with D possibly matching TRBD2 (5 bases). Looked up from germline, CDR1 is SGDLS and CDR2 is YYNGEE. V shed 4 bases and J shed 0 bases, with 14 bases lying between them. This CDR3 contains 15 residues. The CDR3 nucleotides read TGTGCCAGCAGCCTCGAGGGAACAAGCTCCTACGAGCAGTACTTC. This translates into CASSLEGTSSYEQYF.

The chain joins TRBV6-1 to TRBJ1-5, with D possibly being TRBD1 (5 bases). Trimming took off 5 bases at V and 3 bases at J, with 14 bases between the two ends. CDR3 length: 15 amino acids. Germline lookup yields CDR1 MNHNS and CDR2 SASEGT. In nucleotides, the CDR3 is TGTGCCAGCAGTTTGGCTTCGACAGACAATCAGCCCCAGCATTTT. This gives the protein CASSLASTDNQPQHF.

The V gene is TRBV6-5, the J gene TRBJ2-7; the D gene is possibly TRBD2 (6 bases). The V gene's germline CDR1 is MNHEY and CDR2 SVGAGI. V was pared by 8 bases and J by 4 bases, with 12 bases between. This CDR3 has 12 amino acids. DNA for the CDR3: TGTGCCAGCCGTGTAGGGAGGTACGAGCAGTACTTC. It encodes CASRVGRYEQYF.

The V gene is TRBV13, the J gene TRBJ2-5, with D possibly being TRBD2 (5 bases). The J call may be mistaken, given a closer DNA end match to TRBJ2-7. The CDR3 runs to 14 residues. The germline V gene encodes CDR1 PRHDT and CDR2 FYEKMQ (reference sequence). CDR3 region: CASSSGSQSYEQYF. The CDR3 DNA follows: TGTGCCAGCAGCTCGGGATCTCAATCCTACGAGCAGTACTTC.

V gene TRBV6-1 combines with J gene TRBJ1-1; perhaps TRBD1 as D (6 bases). Trimming stripped 5 bases from V and 5 bases from J, with 9 bases between. Germline V gene data show CDR1 as MNHNS and CDR2 as SASEGT. The CDR3 totals 12 residues. DNA of the CDR3: TGTGCCAGCAGTTCAGGACAGACTGAAGCTTTCTTT. Its protein is CASSSGQTEAFF.